Below are 5 T cell receptor beta chains sequenced from a single sample in a study of vaccination and CD4 T cells after COVID-19. The Oncomine TCR Beta short-read assay was applied to DNA of cultured CD4+ T cells. TCRdb reprocessed the PCR reads via MiXCR and lists one record per CDR3 protein. This table has around 8,000 distinct CDR3 sequences, approximately 40% appearing once. For these TCRs, the target antigens are not known. Regarding treatment: roughly ten-day PBMC culture with coronavirus spike peptide pools or control peptides (ViraFEST assay). Ahead of the COVID-19 pandemic (2011-2018), the CD4+ T cells of the unexposed donor were collected. Sample: CD4+ T cells from blood, cultured in vitro. These receptors were collected from a human donor in good health.

V usage is TRBV30 and J usage is TRBJ2-5; no firm D call. V lost 2 bases and J 3 bases, leaving 7 bases between the germline ends. The CDR3 runs 12 residues. CDR1 GTSNPN and CDR2 SVGIG come from the germline V gene (reference sequence). The DNA of the CDR3 is TGTGCCTGGAGTCGTGGGGAAGAGACCCAGTACTTC. It translates to CAWSRGEETQYF.

This clonotype was picked up one time. The gene calls are TRBV25-1 and TRBJ1-1, with no clear D. This CDR3 is built from 12 residues. CDR1 is MGHDK and CDR2 is SYGVNS in the germline V gene. V dropped 8 bases and J dropped 8 bases, with 15 bases sitting between them. The CDR3, as DNA: TGTGCCAGCTGGGGAGGTTCTCAAGAAGCTTTCTTT. Protein sequence: CASWGGSQEAFF.

The V gene is TRBV6-1, the J gene TRBJ2-7; D perhaps matches TRBD1 (5 bases). V was clipped by 6 bases and J by 1 base, with 16 bases between them. There are 15 residues in the CDR3. The V gene's germline CDR1 is MNHNS and CDR2 SASEGT. CDR3 nucleotides: TGTGCCAGCAGCCCCTACCCAGGGATATCCTACGAGCAGTACTTC. Encoded protein: CASSPYPGISYEQYF.

This clonotype was found a few times. The chain has TRBV6-1 and TRBJ1-2; TRBD1 agrees at 7 bases. J gave up 7 bases and V 7 bases, and 12 bases lay outside the gene matches. CDR3 length equals 14 residues. Germline V gene data show CDR1 as MNHNS and CDR2 as SASEGT. CDR3 in DNA: TGTGCCAGCACCCTCAGGGGGTTACAGGGTGGCTACACCTTC. Translation gives CASTLRGLQGGYTF.

Remarks on this clonotype: Compared with germline, one end of the junction differs, possibly owing to a read error. The chain is built from TRBV6-1 and TRBJ2-7, with TRBD1 matching over 8 bases. The germline V gene encodes CDR1 MNHNS and CDR2 SASEGT. The CDR3 sequence is 15 residues long. The CDR3 DNA is TGTGTCAGCAGCTTAACCGGGACAGGCTCCTACGAGCAGTACTTC. The encoded protein is CVSSLTGTGSYEQYF.